Listed below are T cell receptor beta chains from one sample, sequenced in a study of graft-versus-host responses after intestinal transplantation. No cognate antigen is known for these TCRs. Sequencing used immunoSEQ multiplex PCR; TCRdb keeps in-frame clones, though not all of them. This sample carries some 100,000 clones, around 92% of them seen once, and the ten largest clones take around 0.07%. This specimen consisted of unstimulated CD8+ T cells sorted from spleen or lymph node cells, obtained before transplant. The receptors come from a human donor who was the organ donor for an intestinal transplant. The conserved cysteine and the conserved F or W are not part of the CDR3 here. Expanded clones are given a class, and other clones once, few, many or no size at all.

clone_size: .
v_call: TRBV5-1
j_call: TRBJ2-1
cdr3_aa: ASSLCLLAGEINEQF

clone_size: once
v_call: TRBV25-1
j_call: TRBJ1-5
cdr3_aa: ASSSGSGNQPQH

clone_size: .
v_call: TRBV18
j_call: TRBJ2-1
cdr3_aa: ASSPLAGGPSYNEQF

clone_size: .
v_call: TRBV6-5
j_call: TRBJ2-7
cdr3_aa: ASSYSMVGRDEQY

clone_size: .
v_call: TRBV14
j_call: TRBJ1-1
cdr3_aa: ASSQIQGAWTEAF

clone_size: .
v_call: TRBV29-1
j_call: TRBJ2-3
cdr3_aa: SVEGTGIADTQY

clone_size: .
v_call: TRBV5-6
j_call: TRBJ2-3
cdr3_aa: ASSWMDRVSDTQY

clone_size: .
v_call: TRBV6-1
j_call: TRBJ1-4
cdr3_aa: ASSVLSGTLDEKLF

clone_size: .
v_call: TRBV18
j_call: TRBJ1-5
cdr3_aa: ASSPPFRATGQPQH

clone_size: .
v_call: TRBV29-1
j_call: TRBJ1-2
cdr3_aa: SVENRGFYGYT

clone_size: .
v_call: TRBV19
j_call: TRBJ2-7
cdr3_aa: ASSSSGKTYEQY

clone_size: once
v_call: TRBV28
j_call: TRBJ2-1
cdr3_aa: ASSRTTNYNEQF

clone_size: once
v_call: TRBV10-2
j_call: TRBJ2-7
cdr3_aa: ASWGTSGLAYEQY

clone_size: .
v_call: TRBV7-9
j_call: TRBJ1-4
cdr3_aa: ASSLAVQGTNEKLF

clone_size: .
v_call: TRBV28
j_call: TRBJ1-2
cdr3_aa: ASQGTGVNYGYT

clone_size: .
v_call: TRBV2
j_call: TRBJ2-2
cdr3_aa: ASSRGRGGGDTGELF

clone_size: .
v_call: TRBV9
j_call: TRBJ2-3
cdr3_aa: ASKMGSGTDTQY

clone_size: .
v_call: TRBV28
j_call: TRBJ2-1
cdr3_aa: ASSFPYNEQF

clone_size: .
v_call: TRBV11-2
j_call: TRBJ1-1
cdr3_aa: ASSLAGNTEAF

clone_size: .
v_call: TRBV19
j_call: TRBJ1-1
cdr3_aa: ASSDSRNTEAF

clone_size: .
v_call: TRBV7-9
j_call: TRBJ1-2
cdr3_aa: ASSLVFVTTYGYT

clone_size: .
v_call: TRBV5-6
j_call: TRBJ1-2
cdr3_aa: ASSLGQGNYGYT

clone_size: .
v_call: TRBV4-2
j_call: TRBJ2-7
cdr3_aa: ASSPCSSGCEQY

clone_size: .
v_call: TRBV5-4
j_call: TRBJ2-7
cdr3_aa: ASSGGRGNSYEQY

clone_size: .
v_call: TRBV5-6
j_call: TRBJ2-1
cdr3_aa: ASSSVFGDRDTYNEQF

clone_size: once
v_call: TRBV6-5
j_call: TRBJ2-1
cdr3_aa: ASRRLAGVDEQF

clone_size: .
v_call: TRBV25-1
j_call: TRBJ2-5
cdr3_aa: ASSERTGWETQY

clone_size: .
v_call: TRBV6-1
j_call: TRBJ2-1
cdr3_aa: ASSEEASGSSGEQF

clone_size: .
v_call: TRBV27
j_call: TRBJ1-5
cdr3_aa: ASSPTGGGNQPQH

clone_size: once
v_call: TRBV7-9
j_call: TRBJ1-2
cdr3_aa: ASSLGTNRNPGYGYT

clone_size: .
v_call: TRBV5-5
j_call: TRBJ1-2
cdr3_aa: ASSLVGTGAQTNYGYT

clone_size: .
v_call: TRBV7-2
j_call: TRBJ2-1
cdr3_aa: ASRQSGGYYNEQF

clone_size: .
v_call: TRBV4-2
j_call: TRBJ1-1
cdr3_aa: ASSQDDRSEAF

clone_size: .
v_call: TRBV7-8
j_call: TRBJ2-7
cdr3_aa: ASSYGDREGEQY

clone_size: .
v_call: TRBV2
j_call: .
cdr3_aa: ASIRLAAGRSYEQY

clone_size: .
v_call: TRBV7-9
j_call: TRBJ2-2
cdr3_aa: ASRKRQRPGELF

clone_size: .
v_call: TRBV14
j_call: TRBJ1-1
cdr3_aa: ASREQGSLEAF

clone_size: once
v_call: TRBV5-4
j_call: TRBJ1-2
cdr3_aa: ASSFSRTDYGYT

clone_size: .
v_call: TRBV27
j_call: TRBJ1-5
cdr3_aa: ASSATGSLQPQH

clone_size: once
v_call: TRBV9
j_call: TRBJ2-7
cdr3_aa: ASSVTAGGYYEQY

clone_size: .
v_call: TRBV28
j_call: TRBJ1-2
cdr3_aa: ASSLFGRGSGYT

clone_size: once
v_call: TRBV5-1
j_call: TRBJ2-7
cdr3_aa: ASSLGADSFHEQY

clone_size: .
v_call: TRBV7-2
j_call: TRBJ2-7
cdr3_aa: ASSSLAGAYEQY

clone_size: .
v_call: TRBV27
j_call: TRBJ2-2
cdr3_aa: ASSFSQGGTGELF

clone_size: .
v_call: TRBV19
j_call: TRBJ1-1
cdr3_aa: ASSIWGGNTEAF

clone_size: .
v_call: TRBV7-3
j_call: TRBJ1-1
cdr3_aa: ASSSGTLTEAF

clone_size: .
v_call: TRBV5-4
j_call: TRBJ2-1
cdr3_aa: ASSLGSGEQF

clone_size: .
v_call: TRBV11-2
j_call: TRBJ2-7
cdr3_aa: ASSLSGGSYEQY

clone_size: .
v_call: TRBV19
j_call: TRBJ2-1
cdr3_aa: ASSRWQERTSYNEQF

clone_size: .
v_call: TRBV19
j_call: TRBJ2-5
cdr3_aa: ASSYSGQETQY

clone_size: .
v_call: TRBV7-3
j_call: TRBJ2-1
cdr3_aa: ASSLLGEVDNEQF

clone_size: .
v_call: TRBV28
j_call: TRBJ2-2
cdr3_aa: ASSVTENTGELF

clone_size: .
v_call: TRBV2
j_call: TRBJ1-2
cdr3_aa: ASSVTNYGYT

clone_size: .
v_call: TRBV6-1
j_call: TRBJ2-5
cdr3_aa: ASSEARGAIVETQY

clone_size: .
v_call: TRBV21-1
j_call: TRBJ2-7
cdr3_aa: ASSKWTSGISYEQY

clone_size: .
v_call: TRBV15
j_call: TRBJ2-3
cdr3_aa: ATSRGASGSTSRGTDTQY

clone_size: .
v_call: TRBV7-9
j_call: TRBJ2-7
cdr3_aa: ASSLTWADSSYEQY